This T cell receptor beta chain originates from a study of blood T cell repertoires in COVID-19. Sequencing was performed with immunoSEQ multiplex PCR; in TCRdb, only in-frame clones are kept and a portion is missing. The top ten hold about 7.7% of the sample, which has about 160,000 clones, around 82% seen once. Germline-derived CDR1 and CDR2 are LNHDA and SQIVND (reference sequence). The CDR3 consists of 16 residues. V gave up 8 bases and J gave up 0 bases; unmatched junction bases: 6. Sequenced input: peripheral blood. The source of this sequence is a woman in her 40s with COVID-19, enrolled during active disease. J is TRBJ2-2 and V is TRBV19, with 10 bases fitting TRBD1. The CDR3 loop reads CASLTGQGANTGELFF. The CDR3 coding sequence is TGTGCCAGTCTAACCGGACAGGGGGCGAACACCGGGGAGCTGTTTTTT.